This passage covers 21 T cell receptor beta chains from one sample sequenced in a study of cytomegalovirus exposure and HLA in healthy donors. The PCR was carried out with 60 Vbeta primers and 13 Jbeta primers. Assay used: immunoSEQ multiplex PCR; TCRdb lists only in-frame clones, some missing. The sample has about 150,000 clones; roughly three quarters are singletons. Sequencing was carried out using PBMCs. The source of these receptors is a woman in her thirties or forties in good health and CMV-seronegative.

About this clone: The sample carries other DNA sequences with the same CDR3. The chain joins TRBV10-3 to TRBJ2-1; 12 positions match TRBD2. Losses at the gene ends were 0 bases for V and 5 bases for J; bases not matched to a gene: 2. This CDR3 comprises 16 residues. Germline lookup yields CDR1 ENHRY and CDR2 SYGVKD. The CDR3 loop reads CAISESGLAGNNEQFF. CDR3 nucleotides: TGTGCCATCAGTGAGTCCGGACTAGCGGGGAACAATGAGCAGTTCTTC.

The chain is built from TRBV5-8 and TRBJ2-3; D is perhaps TRBD2 (6 bases). The CDR3 sequence is 15 residues long. Germline-derived CDR1 and CDR2 are SGHTS and YDEGEE. Trimming cost V 2 bases and J 3 bases, with 13 bases left between them. In nucleotides, the CDR3 is TGTGCCAGCAGCTTCCACGCTAGCGCTACAGATACGCAGTATTTT. Its translation: CASSFHASATDTQYF.

The rearrangement uses TRBV4-1 and TRBJ2-1, with TRBD2 identical over 13 bases. CDR1 MGHRA and CDR2 YSYEKL come from the germline V gene. This CDR3 is built from 17 residues. The J segment lost 9 bases and the V segment lost 2 bases, leaving 10 bases of the junction unmatched. CDR3 in amino acids: CASSQKATSGGAGEQFF. DNA for the CDR3: TGCGCCAGCAGCCAAAAAGCCACTAGCGGGGGGGCTGGTGAGCAGTTCTTC.

The J gene is TRBJ2-5, the V gene TRBV6-5; 8 bases match TRBD1. Germline assignment: CDR1 MNHEY and CDR2 SVGAGI. The junction had 6 bases not matched to a gene; V was cut back by 5 bases and J by 1 base. This CDR3 comprises 15 residues. The CDR3 region has the DNA TGTGCCAGCAGTATAACCGGACAGGGCCAAGAGACCCAGTACTTC. Its protein is CASSITGQGQETQYF.

In this sample, this clone turned up a few times. The J gene is TRBJ2-3, the V gene TRBV5-1; 10 bases match TRBD2. Germline-derived CDR1 and CDR2 are SGHRS and YFSETQ. The CDR3 runs to 16 residues. V shed 2 bases, J shed 5 bases, and the junction held 8 bases outside the gene matches. CDR3 bases: TGCGCCAGCAGCTTTACTATAGCGGGAGGCGGAGATACGCAGTATTTT. This sequence encodes CASSFTIAGGGDTQYF.

The V gene is TRBV19, the J gene TRBJ2-5; 9 bases are a match to TRBD1. Trimming took 6 bases from V and 5 from J; bases not matched to a gene: 4. The CDR3 spans 13 residues. Germline V lookup: CDR1 LNHDA, CDR2 SQIVND (reference sequence). CDR3 coding DNA: TGTGCCAGTAGGGACAGGGGATTGGAGACCCAGTACTTC. It is translated as CASRDRGLETQYF.

This chain joins TRBV27 and TRBJ1-6; 8 bases align to TRBD1. The V segment lost 0 bases and the J segment 2 bases; nucleotides outside the gene matches: 3. CDR1 MNHEY and CDR2 SMNVEV come from the germline V gene (reference sequence). The CDR3 is 17 residues long. The CDR3 DNA reads as TGTGCCAGCAGTTTATCACCGACAGGGGCCTATAATTCACCCCTCCACTTT. As protein: CASSLSPTGAYNSPLHF.

This chain connects TRBV18 to TRBJ1-3; no definite D call. Trimming stripped 3 bases from V and 1 base from J, with 10 bases between. This CDR3 comprises 15 residues. Germline V CDR1 and CDR2: KGHSH, LQKENI. The chain's CDR3 is CASSPSRESGNTIYF. CDR3 nucleotides: TGTGCCAGCTCACCGTCAAGAGAATCTGGAAACACCATATATTTT.

This clone showed up just once. The V call is TRBV4-2, the J call TRBJ2-1; 8 bases match TRBD2. CDR3 length: 17 residues. Trimming took 5 bases from V and 6 from J; bases not matched to a gene: 15. Germline CDR1 reads LGHNA; CDR2 reads YNFKEQ. For the CDR3, the DNA is TGTGCCAGCAGCTCCGGAGCTAGCGGGCCTCTAGGCAATGAGCAGTTCTTC. Amino acid sequence: CASSSGASGPLGNEQFF.

V usage is TRBV2 and J usage is TRBJ2-5, with 13 bases identical to TRBD2. The tail of the sequence fits TRBJ2-7 better, so the J call may be wrong. From germline, CDR1 is SNHLY and CDR2 FYNNEI. This CDR3 spans 16 amino acids. Here the CDR3 reads CASGHPGLAGSYEQYF. CDR3 in DNA: TGTGCCAGCGGCCACCCGGGACTAGCGGGGTCCTACGAGCAGTACTTC.

This clone was detected once. The rearrangement joins TRBV7-2 to TRBJ2-1; no reliable D call. V gave up 2 bases and J gave up 4 bases, with 6 bases separating them. This CDR3 has 13 residues. Germline assignment: CDR1 SGHTA and CDR2 FQGNSA. As DNA, the CDR3 is TGTGCCAGCAGCTTATCTCAGTACAATGAGCAGTTCTTC. It encodes CASSLSQYNEQFF.

CDR3 DNA: TGTGCCAGCAGCCCCAGGGGGTGGAGGGCAGATACGCAGTATTTT. This sequence encodes CASSPRGWRADTQYF. The chain employs TRBV11-2 and TRBJ2-3; a possible D gene is TRBD1 (7 bases). The CDR3 is 15 amino acids. The germline V gene has CDR1 SGHAT and CDR2 FQNNGV. With 5 bases removed from V and 4 bases from J, the gap between germline ends came to 16 bases.

This chain joins TRBV4-1 and TRBJ2-7, with 7 bases lining up with TRBD1. The germline CDR1 and CDR2 sequences are MGHRA and YSYEKL. The CDR3 totals 16 residues. V gave up 1 base and J gave up 5 bases; unmatched junction bases: 11. CDR3 nucleotides: TGCGCCAGCAGCCAAGGAGGTTTGGGACAGAGCCACGAGCAGTACTTC. Translated: CASSQGGLGQSHEQYF.

This rearrangement joins TRBV9 to TRBJ2-3; no reliable D call. This CDR3 is built from 11 residues. Germline assignment: CDR1 SGDLS and CDR2 YYNGEE. V lost 3 bases and J 6 bases, leaving 5 bases between the germline ends. The CDR3: CASSAGDTQYF. The CDR3 nucleotides read TGTGCCAGCAGCGCAGGCGATACGCAGTATTTT.

This clone was detected a few times. The chain links TRBV27 to TRBJ1-2; possible D gene TRBD1, 5 bases. V was trimmed by 4 bases and J by 4 bases, leaving 13 bases between them. Germline V gives CDR1 MNHEY, CDR2 SMNVEV (reference sequence). This CDR3 comprises 14 residues. In DNA, the CDR3 is TGTGCCAGCAGTTCCCTAGACAGATTCTATGGCTACACCTTC. It specifies CASSSLDRFYGYTF.

This rearrangement joins TRBV30 to TRBJ2-1; TRBD2 is a possible D gene (5 bases). Germline V lookup: CDR1 GTSNPN, CDR2 SVGIG (reference sequence). The CDR3 has 13 residues. Trimming shortened V by 3 bases and J by 4 bases, and 10 bases separated the two germline ends. The CDR3 DNA reads as TGTGCCTGGAGCGAGGGCCTATACAATGAGCAGTTCTTC. Translation gives CAWSEGLYNEQFF.

This sequence joins TRBV13 and TRBJ1-1; D is perhaps TRBD1 (5 bases). The V and J ends lost 5 bases and 5 bases respectively, with 15 bases between them. CDR1 and CDR2 from the germline V gene are PRHDT and FYEKMQ (reference sequence). CDR3 length: 14 amino acids. CDR3 DNA sequence: TGTGCCAGCAGCCCCGAGGACACCCAGACTGAAGCTTTCTTT. Translating gives CASSPEDTQTEAFF.

This clone was found a few times. The chain employs TRBV2 and TRBJ2-3, with TRBD2 identical over 11 bases. Germline CDR1 reads SNHLY; CDR2 reads FYNNEI. V dropped 0 bases and J dropped 1; count of bases not matched to a gene: 3. This CDR3 region has 17 residues. Here the CDR3 reads CASSEALSGRGTDTQYF. CDR3 sequence (DNA): TGTGCCAGCAGTGAAGCGCTTAGCGGGAGGGGCACAGATACGCAGTATTTT.

This chain links TRBV6-1 with TRBJ2-7; D remains unclear. Germline values: CDR1 MNHNS, CDR2 SASEGT. With 4 bases removed from V and 8 bases from J, the gap between germline ends came to 12 bases. The CDR3 sequence is 12 residues long. CDR3 nucleotide sequence: TGTGCCAGCAGTGGTTATTACAGAAAGCAGTACTTC. Translation gives CASSGYYRKQYF.

The gene calls are TRBV6-5 and TRBJ1-2; 11 bases line up with TRBD1. The trim removed 0 bases at V and 6 bases at J, leaving 6 bases unmatched. CDR1 is MNHEY and CDR2 is SVGAGI in the germline V gene. This CDR3 is built from 16 residues. CDR3 residues: CASSYSGGQGDNGYTF. The CDR3 nucleotides are TGTGCCAGCAGTTACTCGGGGGGACAGGGGGATAATGGCTACACCTTC.

The chain has TRBV7-2 and TRBJ2-4; TRBD1 agrees at 7 bases. The CDR3 spans 13 residues. Trimming took 5 bases from V and 7 from J; bases not matched to a gene: 5. Germline V gives CDR1 SGHTA, CDR2 FQGNSA. The CDR3 sequence: CASSRTGENIQYF. DNA for the CDR3: TGTGCCAGCAGCCGAACAGGGGAGAACATTCAGTACTTC.